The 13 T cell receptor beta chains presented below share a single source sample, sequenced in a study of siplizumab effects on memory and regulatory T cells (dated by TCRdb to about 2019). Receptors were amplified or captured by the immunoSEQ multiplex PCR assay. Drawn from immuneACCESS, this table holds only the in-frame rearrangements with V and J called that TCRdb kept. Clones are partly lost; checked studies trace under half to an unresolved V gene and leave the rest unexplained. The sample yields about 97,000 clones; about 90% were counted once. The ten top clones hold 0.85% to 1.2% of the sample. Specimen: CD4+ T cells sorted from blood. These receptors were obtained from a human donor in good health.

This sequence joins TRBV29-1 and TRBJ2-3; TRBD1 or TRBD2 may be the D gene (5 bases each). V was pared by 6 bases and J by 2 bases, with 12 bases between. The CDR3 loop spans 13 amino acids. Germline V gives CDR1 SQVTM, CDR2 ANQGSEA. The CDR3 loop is CSVAGTITDTQYF. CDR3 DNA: TGCAGCGTAGCCGGGACGATCACAGATACGCAGTATTTT.

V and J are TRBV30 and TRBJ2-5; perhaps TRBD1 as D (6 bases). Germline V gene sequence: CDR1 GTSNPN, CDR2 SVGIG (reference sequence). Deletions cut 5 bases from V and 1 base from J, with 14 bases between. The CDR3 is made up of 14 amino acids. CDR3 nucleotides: TGTGCCTGGGGGGGCTTCCTGGGCCAAGAGACCCAGTACTTC. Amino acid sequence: CAWGGFLGQETQYF. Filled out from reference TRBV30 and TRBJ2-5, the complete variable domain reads SQTIHQWPATLVQPVGSPLSLECTVEGTSNPNLYWYRQAAGRGLQLLFYSVGIGQISSEVPQNLSASRPQDRQFILSSKKLLLSDSGFYLCAWGGFLGQETQYFGPGTRLLVL.

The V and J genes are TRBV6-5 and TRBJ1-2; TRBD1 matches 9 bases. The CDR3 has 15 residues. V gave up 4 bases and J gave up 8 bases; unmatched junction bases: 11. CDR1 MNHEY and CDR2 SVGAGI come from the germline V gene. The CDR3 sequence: CASSFRDREGGGYTF. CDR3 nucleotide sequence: TGTGCCAGCAGTTTCCGGGACAGGGAAGGAGGAGGCTACACCTTC.

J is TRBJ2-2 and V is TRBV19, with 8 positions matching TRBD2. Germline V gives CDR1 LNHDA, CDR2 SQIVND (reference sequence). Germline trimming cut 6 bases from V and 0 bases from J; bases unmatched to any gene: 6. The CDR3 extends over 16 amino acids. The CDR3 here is CASRKLAGTNTGELFF. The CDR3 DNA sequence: TGTGCCAGTAGGAAATTAGCGGGGACGAACACCGGGGAGCTGTTTTTT.

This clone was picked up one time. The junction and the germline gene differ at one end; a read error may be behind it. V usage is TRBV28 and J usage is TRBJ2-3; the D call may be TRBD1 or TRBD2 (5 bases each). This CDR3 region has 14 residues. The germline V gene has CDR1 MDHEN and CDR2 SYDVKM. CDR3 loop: CKTGGWGNTDTQYF. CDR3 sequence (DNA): TGCAAAACCGGCGGTTGGGGGAACACAGATACGCAGTATTTT.

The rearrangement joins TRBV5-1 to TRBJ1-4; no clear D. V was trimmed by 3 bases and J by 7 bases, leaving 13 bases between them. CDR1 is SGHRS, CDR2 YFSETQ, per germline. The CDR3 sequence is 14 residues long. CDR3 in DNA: TGCGCCAGCAGCTCCGTATCCGGGAGTGAAAAACTGTTTTTT. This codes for CASSSVSGSEKLFF.

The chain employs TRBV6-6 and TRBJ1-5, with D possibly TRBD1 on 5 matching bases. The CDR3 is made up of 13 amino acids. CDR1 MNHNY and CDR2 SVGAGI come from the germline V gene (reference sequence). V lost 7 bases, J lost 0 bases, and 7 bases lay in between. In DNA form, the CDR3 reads TGTGCCAGCACGGGGGATAGCAATCAGCCCCAGCATTTT. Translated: CASTGDSNQPQHF.

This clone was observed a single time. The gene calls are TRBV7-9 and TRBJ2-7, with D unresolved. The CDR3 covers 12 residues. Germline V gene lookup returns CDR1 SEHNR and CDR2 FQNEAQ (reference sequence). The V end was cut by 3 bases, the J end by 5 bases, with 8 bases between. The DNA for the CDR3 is TGTGCCAGCAGCTTTCTCCCCAACGAGCAGTACTTC. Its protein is CASSFLPNEQYF.

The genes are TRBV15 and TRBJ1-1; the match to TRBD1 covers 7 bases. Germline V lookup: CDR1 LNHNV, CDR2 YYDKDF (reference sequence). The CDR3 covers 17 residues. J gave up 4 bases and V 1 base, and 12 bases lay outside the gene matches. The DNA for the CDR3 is TGTGCCACCAGCAGAGTGAAGGGAACAGGGGCAGGCACTGAAGCTTTCTTT. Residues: CATSRVKGTGAGTEAFF.

CDR3 sequence reads: CASSRTSGVDTQYF. CDR3 DNA: TGTGCCAGCAGCAGAACTAGCGGAGTAGATACGCAGTATTTT. This chain connects TRBV2 to TRBJ2-3; 8 positions match TRBD2. Germline V gene lookup returns CDR1 SNHLY and CDR2 FYNNEI. After removal of 6 bases from V and 5 bases from J, the junction contained 7 bases not matched to a gene. The CDR3 runs 14 residues.

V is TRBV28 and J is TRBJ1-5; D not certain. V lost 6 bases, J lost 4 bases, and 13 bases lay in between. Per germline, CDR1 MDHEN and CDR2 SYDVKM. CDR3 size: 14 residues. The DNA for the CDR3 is TGTGCCAGCAGCCCCTCCGGGAGAAATCAGCCCCAGCATTTT. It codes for CASSPSGRNQPQHF.

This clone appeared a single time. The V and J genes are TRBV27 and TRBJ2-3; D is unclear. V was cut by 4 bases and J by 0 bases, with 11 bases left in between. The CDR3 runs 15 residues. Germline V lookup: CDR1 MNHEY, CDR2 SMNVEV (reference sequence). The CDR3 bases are TGTGCCAGCAGTTCAGTACCGATTAGCACAGATACGCAGTATTTT. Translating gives CASSSVPISTDTQYF.

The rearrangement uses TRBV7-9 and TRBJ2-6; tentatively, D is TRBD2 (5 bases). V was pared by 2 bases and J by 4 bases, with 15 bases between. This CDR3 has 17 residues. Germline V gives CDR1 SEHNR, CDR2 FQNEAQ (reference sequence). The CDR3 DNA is TGTGCCAGCAGCTTAAGCACCCGGGGTCCCGGGGCCAACGTCCTGACTTTC. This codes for CASSLSTRGPGANVLTF.